This TCR beta chain is drawn from a study of blood T cell repertoires in COVID-19. Study as a whole: Acute-phase and convalescent COVID-19 samples originated in the United States, Italy and Spain. Nucleic acid was either cDNA or gDNA, and it came from T cells, B-cell-depleted T cells, or PBMCs.

Sequencing used immunoSEQ multiplex PCR; TCRdb keeps in-frame clones, though not all of them. The sample lists about 130,000 clones; over 75% were seen once. Trimming cost V 5 bases and J 10 bases, with 15 bases left between them. The CDR3 is 14 amino acids. Germline CDR1 and CDR2: SGHTA and FQGNSA. Sequencing was performed on peripheral blood. This TCR was recovered from a man at least 80 years old with active or convalescent COVID-19. This chain links TRBV7-2 with TRBJ1-6; D not resolved. This chain's CDR3 is CASSHGLGSSPLHF. The CDR3 DNA reads TGTGCCAGCAGCCACGGACTCGGTTCCTCACCCCTCCACTTT.